The 26 T cell receptor beta chains below were found in one sample sequenced in a study of blood T cell repertoires in COVID-19. Libraries were prepared by immunoSEQ multiplex PCR; TCRdb keeps only in-frame clonotypes and omits some of them. The table includes 100,000 to 110,000 clones, 85% detected once. Sequenced: peripheral blood. The receptor set was obtained from a man between 45 and 60 years old with active or convalescent COVID-19.

The chain carries TRBV5-1 and TRBJ2-1; TRBD2 matches 13 bases. Germline values: CDR1 SGHRS, CDR2 YFSETQ. This CDR3 comprises 15 residues. V gave up 4 bases and J gave up 6 bases; unmatched junction bases: 4. DNA for the CDR3: TGCGCCAGCAGCATGGGACTAGCGGGGAGCAATGAGCAGTTCTTC. Translating it yields CASSMGLAGSNEQFF.

The sample holds one count of this clone. CDR3 sequence (DNA): TGTGCCAGCGGATCCGCTAGCGACTACACAGATACGCAGTATTTT. Translating it yields CASGSASDYTDTQYF. The rearrangement links TRBV25-1 to TRBJ2-3; weak D call: TRBD2 (6 bases). CDR3 length equals 15 residues. Germline assignment: CDR1 MGHDK and CDR2 SYGVNS. Trimming shortened V by 8 bases and J by 2 bases, and 17 bases separated the two germline ends. The full variable domain, rest sourced from reference TRBV25-1 and TRBJ2-3, is EADIYQTPRYLVIGTGKKITLECSQTMGHDKMYWYQQDPGMELHLIHYSYGVNSTEKGDLSSESTVSRIRTEHFPLTLESARPSHTSQYLCASGSASDYTDTQYFGPGTRLTVL.

The sample holds a few counts of this clone. The chain carries TRBV30 and TRBJ1-2; D uncertain. Trimming cost V 8 bases and J 8 bases, with 12 bases left between them. In germline, CDR1 is GTSNPN, CDR2 SVGIG (reference sequence). This CDR3 has 10 residues. The CDR3, as DNA: TGTGCCCTGACGGGGAAGGGCTACACCTTC. Protein: CALTGKGYTF.

The chain is built from TRBV25-1 and TRBJ2-7; 8 bases fit TRBD2. J gave up 4 bases and V 6 bases, and 2 bases lay outside the gene matches. Germline lookup yields CDR1 MGHDK and CDR2 SYGVNS. The CDR3 sequence is 12 residues long. The CDR3 here is CASRLADYEQYF. The CDR3 coding sequence is TGTGCCAGCAGACTAGCGGATTACGAGCAGTACTTC.

The V gene is TRBV10-1, the J gene TRBJ1-2; D not certain. The germline CDR1 and CDR2 sequences are WNHNN and SYGVQD (reference sequence). The germline V and J ends were trimmed by 0 bases and 6 bases, with 8 bases remaining between them. CDR3 size: 13 residues. CDR3 loop: CASSESTRDGYTF. The CDR3 DNA sequence: TGCGCCAGCAGTGAGTCGACTCGGGATGGCTACACCTTC.

This clone occurred a few times. The V gene is TRBV5-1, the J gene TRBJ2-1; the match to TRBD2 covers 8 bases. V shed 6 bases and J 9 bases; nucleotides not matched to a gene: 11. The CDR3 is 14 amino acids. CDR1 is SGHRS, CDR2 YFSETQ, per germline. DNA for the CDR3: TGCGCCAGCATATATAGCGGGAACGGCGGTGAGCAGTTCTTC. Protein product: CASIYSGNGGEQFF.

The V gene is TRBV7-9, the J gene TRBJ2-7; D possibly corresponds to TRBD1 (6 bases). V was cut by 8 bases and J by 9 bases, with 17 bases left in between. There are 12 residues in the CDR3. Germline CDR1 reads SEHNR; CDR2 reads FQNEAQ (reference sequence). This CDR3 is CASLGQGTGQYF. CDR3 bases: TGTGCCAGCCTTGGCCAGGGGACGGGGCAGTACTTC.

This rearrangement joins TRBV7-8 to TRBJ1-5, with 8 positions matching TRBD1. The CDR3 is 13 residues long. V dropped 1 base and J dropped 7; count of bases not matched to a gene: 0. In germline, CDR1 is SGHVS, CDR2 FQNEAQ. In DNA form, the CDR3 reads TGTGCCAGCAGCTTAGACAGGGGGCAGCCCCAGCATTTT. It is translated as CASSLDRGQPQHF.

This chain uses TRBV9 with TRBJ2-5, with D possibly matching TRBD2 (6 bases). This CDR3 spans 14 amino acids. CDR1 SGDLS and CDR2 YYNGEE come from the germline V gene. The V gene lost 4 bases and the J gene lost 4 bases, with 14 bases spanning the gap. The CDR3 sequence: CASSPRTNGETQYF. The DNA of the CDR3 is TGTGCCAGCAGCCCTCGGACTAATGGAGAGACCCAGTACTTC.

The chain is built from TRBV6-5 and TRBJ2-5; 11 bases align to TRBD2. This CDR3 is built from 14 residues. J gave up 5 bases and V 7 bases, and 6 bases lay outside the gene matches. Germline CDR1 reads MNHEY; CDR2 reads SVGAGI. CDR3 bases: TGTGCCAGCAAAACTAGCGGGAGAGGGGAGACCCAGTACTTC. This codes for CASKTSGRGETQYF.

The rearrangement uses TRBV2 and TRBJ2-1; 7 positions agree with TRBD2. Germline CDR1 SNHLY, CDR2 FYNNEI. The CDR3 spans 15 residues. J gave up 9 bases and V 5 bases, and 13 bases lay outside the gene matches. The CDR3 loop is CASSSRSGKTTEQFF. The CDR3 region has the DNA TGTGCCAGCAGTAGTCGAAGCGGGAAGACAACTGAGCAGTTCTTC. Drawing the rest from reference TRBV2 and TRBJ2-1, the complete variable domain is EPEVTQTPSHQVTQMGQEVILRCVPISNHLYFYWYRQILGQKVEFLVSFYNNEISEKSEIFDDQFSVERPDGSNFTLKIRSTKLEDSAMYFCASSSRSGKTTEQFFGPGTRLTVL.

The chain couples TRBV7-9 to TRBJ2-7; 11 nucleotides line up with TRBD2. Germline values: CDR1 SEHNR, CDR2 FQNEAQ (reference sequence). With V trimmed by 0 bases and J by 7 bases, 2 bases remained unmatched. CDR3 length: 14 residues. The CDR3 region has the DNA TGTGCCAGCAGCTTAGCACGACTAGCGGGGGAGCAGTACTTC. This encodes CASSLARLAGEQYF.

The genes are TRBV10-2 and TRBJ1-2; TRBD1 might be the D (6 bases). Trimming shortened V by 4 bases and J by 3 bases, and 6 bases separated the two germline ends. The germline gives CDR1 WSHSY, CDR2 SAAADI. The CDR3 is made up of 12 amino acids. In DNA form, the CDR3 reads TGCGCCAGCAGTGGACAGGACTATGGCTACACCTTC. It is translated as CASSGQDYGYTF.

The gene calls are TRBV2 and TRBJ1-3, with 7 bases fitting TRBD1. Germline V CDR1 and CDR2: SNHLY, FYNNEI. V was pared by 8 bases and J by 0 bases, with 4 bases of the junction left unmatched. The CDR3 contains 14 residues. CDR3 sequence: CASLGQVSGNTIYF. The CDR3 DNA is TGTGCCAGCCTTGGACAGGTCTCTGGAAACACCATATATTTT.

The rearrangement uses TRBV6-6 and TRBJ2-6; possibly TRBD2 for D (7 bases). Trimming removed 5 bases at V and 0 bases at J, with 17 bases between. The germline CDR1 and CDR2 sequences are MNHNY and SVGAGI (reference sequence). CDR3 length equals 18 residues. In nucleotides, the CDR3 is TGTGCCAGCAGTCGGGGGGCAGGAGGAGCCTCTGGGGCCAACGTCCTGACTTTC. This encodes CASSRGAGGASGANVLTF.

V and J are TRBV27 and TRBJ1-5; D uncertain. There are 12 residues in the CDR3. CDR1 is MNHEY and CDR2 is SMNVEV in the germline V gene (reference sequence). Trimming took 5 bases from V and 2 from J, leaving 4 bases between them. The CDR3 region is CASSRGNQPQHF. Here the CDR3 DNA reads TGTGCCAGCAGTCGGGGCAATCAGCCCCAGCATTTT.

V gene TRBV12-5 combines with J gene TRBJ2-3, with D perhaps TRBD2 (6 bases). V was cut by 7 bases and J by 6 bases, with 20 bases left in between. The CDR3 has 15 amino acids. Germline V gene data show CDR1 as LGHNT and CDR2 as FRNRAP. The CDR3 protein is CASAAGGRWGDTQYF. CDR3 bases: TGTGCTAGTGCTGCAGGTGGGAGGTGGGGCGATACGCAGTATTTT.

The CDR3 region is CASSLGLNNEQFF. CDR3 sequence (DNA): TGTGCCAGCAGTTTGGGACTAAACAATGAGCAGTTCTTC. The V and J genes are TRBV6-4 and TRBJ2-1, with 7 bases aligning to TRBD2. CDR3 length: 13 residues. Unmatched junction bases numbered 3, after V lost 5 bases and J lost 5 bases. In germline, CDR1 is MRHNA, CDR2 SNTAGT.

The chain has TRBV7-9 and TRBJ2-7, with a possible D match to TRBD1 (6 bases). The CDR3 is 14 amino acids. Trimming left V 5 bases short and J 5 bases short, with 16 bases between. The germline V gene encodes CDR1 SEHNR and CDR2 FQNEAQ (reference sequence). The CDR3 spells CASSHSNRAHEQYF. Written as DNA, the CDR3 is TGTGCCAGCAGCCATAGTAACAGGGCCCACGAGCAGTACTTC.

The chain has TRBV9 and TRBJ2-5; possibly TRBD1 for D (7 bases). CDR3 length: 16 amino acids. The germline V gene encodes CDR1 SGDLS and CDR2 YYNGEE. The V gene lost 0 bases and the J gene lost 0 bases, with 12 bases spanning the gap. CDR3 protein: CASSVDSGGYQETQYF. DNA of the CDR3: TGTGCCAGCAGCGTAGATTCAGGGGGGTACCAAGAGACCCAGTACTTC.

V gene TRBV7-8 combines with J gene TRBJ2-2; D is undetermined. The germline CDR1 and CDR2 sequences are SGHVS and FQNEAQ. There are 16 residues in the CDR3. Trimming removed 2 bases from V and 1 base from J, with 11 bases in between. The CDR3: CASSLPRRLNTGELFF. The CDR3 region has the DNA TGTGCCAGCAGCTTACCTCGGCGGCTGAACACCGGGGAGCTGTTTTTT.

The chain is built from TRBV5-6 and TRBJ1-5; a weak D match, TRBD1 (6 bases). V was pared by 4 bases and J by 7 bases, with 18 bases between. CDR1 and CDR2 (germline): SGHDT, YYEEEE. This CDR3 has 15 amino acids. The CDR3 coding sequence is TGTGCCAGCAGCCTTGGACAGAGACGATTCCAGCCCCAGCATTTT. This gives the protein CASSLGQRRFQPQHF.

This clone has a handful of counts. The chain has TRBV6-6 and TRBJ1-3, with D perhaps TRBD1 (5 bases). This CDR3 comprises 14 residues. Germline CDR1 is MNHNY and CDR2 is SVGAGI (reference sequence). Trimming shortened V by 8 bases and J by 5 bases, and 16 bases separated the two germline ends. In DNA, the CDR3 is TGTGCCAGCGGCGAGGCAGGGTCAAGAAACACCATATATTTT. It encodes CASGEAGSRNTIYF.

The chain has TRBV9 and TRBJ2-3; D is perhaps TRBD1 (5 bases). The CDR3 has 15 residues. Between the trimmed V and J ends, which lost 3 bases and 3 bases, there was a span of 14 bases. CDR1 and CDR2 (germline): SGDLS, YYNGEE. CDR3 region: CASSDPGAGTDTQYF. Here the CDR3 DNA reads TGTGCCAGCAGCGACCCCGGAGCAGGGACAGATACGCAGTATTTT.

The rearrangement joins TRBV6-5 to TRBJ2-3, with D maybe TRBD2 (5 bases). Germline values: CDR1 MNHEY, CDR2 SVGAGI. V was pared by 5 bases and J by 10 bases, with 13 bases between. CDR3 length equals 12 residues. The CDR3 DNA sequence: TGTGCCAGCAGTCCCCAGGAGGAGGCGCAGTATTTT. Residues: CASSPQEEAQYF.

This chain links TRBV6-6 with TRBJ2-3; D is possibly TRBD2 (7 bases). The CDR3 length is 14 residues. The V gene's germline CDR1 is MNHNY and CDR2 SVGAGI (reference sequence). Trimming pared 7 bases from V and 4 bases from J, leaving 15 bases between. The CDR3 sequence: CASTRGRGSDTQYF. For the CDR3, the DNA is TGTGCCAGCACTAGGGGGAGGGGTTCAGATACGCAGTATTTT.